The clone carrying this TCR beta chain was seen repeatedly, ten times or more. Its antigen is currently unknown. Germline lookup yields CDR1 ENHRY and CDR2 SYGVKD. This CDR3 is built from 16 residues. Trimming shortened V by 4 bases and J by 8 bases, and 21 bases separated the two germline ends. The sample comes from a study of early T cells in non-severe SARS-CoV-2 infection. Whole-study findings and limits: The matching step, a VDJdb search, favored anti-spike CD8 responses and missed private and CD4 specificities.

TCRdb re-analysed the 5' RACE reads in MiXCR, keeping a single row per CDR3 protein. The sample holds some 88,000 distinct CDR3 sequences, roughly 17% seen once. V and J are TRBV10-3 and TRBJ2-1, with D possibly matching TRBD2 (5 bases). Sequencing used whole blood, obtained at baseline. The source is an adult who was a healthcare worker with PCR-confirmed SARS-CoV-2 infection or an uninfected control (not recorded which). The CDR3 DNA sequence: TGTGCCATCAGTGCCTCCATGAAAGGGAGTAAGGATGAGCAGTTCTTC. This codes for CAISASMKGSKDEQFF.